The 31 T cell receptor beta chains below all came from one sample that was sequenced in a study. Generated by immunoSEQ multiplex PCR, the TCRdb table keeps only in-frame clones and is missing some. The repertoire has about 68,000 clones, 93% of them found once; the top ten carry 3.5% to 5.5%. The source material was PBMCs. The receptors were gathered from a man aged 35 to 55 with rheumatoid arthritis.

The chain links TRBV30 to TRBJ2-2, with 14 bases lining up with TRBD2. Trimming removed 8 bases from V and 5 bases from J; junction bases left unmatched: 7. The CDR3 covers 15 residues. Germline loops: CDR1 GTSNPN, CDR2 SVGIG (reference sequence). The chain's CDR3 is CAGTSGRAGTGELFF. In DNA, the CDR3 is TGTGCCGGGACTAGCGGGAGAGCGGGGACCGGGGAGCTGTTTTTT.

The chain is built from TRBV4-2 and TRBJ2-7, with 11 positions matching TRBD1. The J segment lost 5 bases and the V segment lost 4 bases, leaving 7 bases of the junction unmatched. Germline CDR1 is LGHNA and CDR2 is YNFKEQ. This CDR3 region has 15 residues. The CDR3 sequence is CASSLGTGGRHEQYF. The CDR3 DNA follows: TGTGCCAGCAGCCTAGGGACAGGGGGAAGGCACGAGCAGTACTTC.

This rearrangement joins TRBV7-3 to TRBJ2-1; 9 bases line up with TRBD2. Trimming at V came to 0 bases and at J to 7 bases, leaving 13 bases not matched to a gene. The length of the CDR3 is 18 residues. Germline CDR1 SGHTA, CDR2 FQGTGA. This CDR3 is CASSLTPRGSGSENEQFF. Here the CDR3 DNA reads TGTGCCAGCAGCTTAACGCCACGCGGTAGCGGGAGTGAAAATGAGCAGTTCTTC.

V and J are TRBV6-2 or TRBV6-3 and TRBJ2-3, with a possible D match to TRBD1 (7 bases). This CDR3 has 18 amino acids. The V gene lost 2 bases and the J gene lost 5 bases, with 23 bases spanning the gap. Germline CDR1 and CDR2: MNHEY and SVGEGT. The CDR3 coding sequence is TGTGCCAGCAGTTACACTGGAGGGCGGACAGGCCCGAGAGATACGCAGTATTTT. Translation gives CASSYTGGRTGPRDTQYF.

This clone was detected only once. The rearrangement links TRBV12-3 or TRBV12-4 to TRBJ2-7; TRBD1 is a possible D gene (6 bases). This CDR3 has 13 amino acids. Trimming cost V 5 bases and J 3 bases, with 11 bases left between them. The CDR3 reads CASSTGHNYEQYF. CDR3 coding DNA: TGTGCCAGCAGTACGGGACACAACTACGAGCAGTACTTC.

The CDR3 loop is CASSADLIGTDTQYF. DNA of the CDR3: TGTGCCAGCAGCGCGGACCTAATAGGCACAGATACGCAGTATTTT. The genes are TRBV7-2 and TRBJ2-3; D unresolved. Germline CDR1 reads SGHTA; CDR2 reads FQGNSA. V was cut by 5 bases and J by 1 base, with 13 bases left in between. This CDR3 is built from 15 residues.

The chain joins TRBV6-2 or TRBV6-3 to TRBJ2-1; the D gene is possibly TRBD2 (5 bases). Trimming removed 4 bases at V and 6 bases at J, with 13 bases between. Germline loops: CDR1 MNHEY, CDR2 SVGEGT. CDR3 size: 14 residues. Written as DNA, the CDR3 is TGTGCCAGCAGTTTCGAGGGTCAGATCAATGAGCAGTTCTTC. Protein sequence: CASSFEGQINEQFF.

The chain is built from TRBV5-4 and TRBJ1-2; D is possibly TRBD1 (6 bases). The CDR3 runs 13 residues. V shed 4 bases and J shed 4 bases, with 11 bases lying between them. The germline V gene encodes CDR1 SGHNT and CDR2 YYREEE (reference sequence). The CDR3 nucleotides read TGTGCCAGCAGCAAGGACAGCTTCTATGGCTACACCTTC. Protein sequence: CASSKDSFYGYTF.

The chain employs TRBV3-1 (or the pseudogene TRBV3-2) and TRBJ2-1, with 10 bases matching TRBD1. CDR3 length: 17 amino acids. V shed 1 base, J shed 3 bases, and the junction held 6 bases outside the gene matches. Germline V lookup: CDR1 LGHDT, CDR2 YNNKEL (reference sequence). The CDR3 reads CASSQVAGTGDYNEQFF. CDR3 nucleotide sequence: TGTGCCAGCAGCCAAGTCGCCGGGACAGGGGACTACAATGAGCAGTTCTTC.

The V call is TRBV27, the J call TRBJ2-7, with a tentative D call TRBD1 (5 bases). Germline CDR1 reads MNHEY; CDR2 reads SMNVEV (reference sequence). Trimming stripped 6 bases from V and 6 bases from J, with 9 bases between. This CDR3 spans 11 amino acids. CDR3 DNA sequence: TGTGCCAGCAGAGGGGCTCGCGAGCAGTACTTC. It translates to CASRGAREQYF.

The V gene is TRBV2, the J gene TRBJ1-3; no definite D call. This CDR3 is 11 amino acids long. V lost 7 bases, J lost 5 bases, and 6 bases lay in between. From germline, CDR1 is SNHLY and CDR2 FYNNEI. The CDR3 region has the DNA TGTGCCAGCACCGGGAGAAACACCATATATTTT. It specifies CASTGRNTIYF.

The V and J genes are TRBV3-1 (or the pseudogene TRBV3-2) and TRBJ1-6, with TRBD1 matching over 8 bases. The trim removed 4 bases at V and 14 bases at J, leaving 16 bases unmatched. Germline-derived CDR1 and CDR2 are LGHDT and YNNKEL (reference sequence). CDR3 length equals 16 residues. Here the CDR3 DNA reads TGTGCCAGCAGCCGGAAAGGGACAGGAAAAGCCATTTCCCTCCACTTT. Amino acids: CASSRKGTGKAISLHF.

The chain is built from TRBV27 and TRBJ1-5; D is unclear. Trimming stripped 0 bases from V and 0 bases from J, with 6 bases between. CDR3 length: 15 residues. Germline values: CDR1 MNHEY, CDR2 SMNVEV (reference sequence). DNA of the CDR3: TGTGCCAGCAGTTTATCGACGGATAGCAATCAGCCCCAGCATTTT. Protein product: CASSLSTDSNQPQHF.

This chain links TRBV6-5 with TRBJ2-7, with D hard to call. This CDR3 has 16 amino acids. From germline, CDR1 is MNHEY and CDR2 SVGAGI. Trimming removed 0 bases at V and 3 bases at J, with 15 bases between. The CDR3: CASSYSRTSGLYEQYF. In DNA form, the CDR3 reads TGTGCCAGCAGTTACTCTAGGACGTCGGGCCTCTACGAGCAGTACTTC.

CDR3 sequence: CASSQGRGRVDTQYF. The CDR3 DNA follows: TGTGCCAGCAGCCAAGGGCGCGGGAGGGTGGATACGCAGTATTTT. The chain combines TRBV3-1 (or the pseudogene TRBV3-2) with TRBJ2-3; 9 nucleotides line up with TRBD2. CDR1 and CDR2 from the germline V gene are LGHDT and YNNKEL (reference sequence). The CDR3 extends over 15 amino acids. V was clipped by 1 base and J by 6 bases; unmatched bases: 5.

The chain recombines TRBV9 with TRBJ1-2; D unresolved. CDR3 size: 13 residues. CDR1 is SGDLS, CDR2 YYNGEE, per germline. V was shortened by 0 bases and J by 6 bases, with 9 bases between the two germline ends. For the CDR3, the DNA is TGTGCCAGCAGCGTAGGTGAGCCGGATGGCTACACCTTC. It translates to CASSVGEPDGYTF.

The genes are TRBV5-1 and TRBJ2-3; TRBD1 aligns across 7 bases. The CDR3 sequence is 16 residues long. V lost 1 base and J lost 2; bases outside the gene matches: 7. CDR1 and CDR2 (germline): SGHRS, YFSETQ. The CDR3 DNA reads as TGCGCCAGCAGCTTGTGGCTGGGACAGATCACAGATACGCAGTATTTT. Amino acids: CASSLWLGQITDTQYF.

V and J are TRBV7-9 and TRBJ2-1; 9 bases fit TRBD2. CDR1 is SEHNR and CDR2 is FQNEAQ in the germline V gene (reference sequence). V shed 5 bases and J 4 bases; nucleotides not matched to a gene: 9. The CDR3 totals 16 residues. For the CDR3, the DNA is TGTGCCAGCAGCCCCCCGACTAGCGGCTCTTACAATGAGCAGTTCTTC. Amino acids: CASSPPTSGSYNEQFF. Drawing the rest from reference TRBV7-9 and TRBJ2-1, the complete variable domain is DTGVSQNPRHKITKRGQNVTFRCDPISEHNRLYWYRQTLGQGPEFLTYFQNEAQLEKSRLLSDRFSAERPKGSFSTLEIQRTEQGDSAMYLCASSPPTSGSYNEQFFGPGTRLTVL.

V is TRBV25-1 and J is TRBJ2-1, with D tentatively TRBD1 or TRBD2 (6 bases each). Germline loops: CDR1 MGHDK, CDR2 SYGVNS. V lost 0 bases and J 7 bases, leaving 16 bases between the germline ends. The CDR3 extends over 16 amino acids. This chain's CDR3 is CASSEYRPGAENEQFF. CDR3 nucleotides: TGTGCCAGCAGTGAATACCGTCCGGGGGCGGAGAATGAGCAGTTCTTC.

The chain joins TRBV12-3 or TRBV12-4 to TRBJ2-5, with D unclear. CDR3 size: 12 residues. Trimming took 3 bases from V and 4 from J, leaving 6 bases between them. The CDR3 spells CASSLMGETQYF. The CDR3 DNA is TGTGCCAGCAGTTTGATGGGAGAGACCCAGTACTTC.

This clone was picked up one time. CDR3 residues: CAISEHTGAPYNEQFF. In DNA form, the CDR3 reads TGTGCCATCAGTGAACATACGGGAGCTCCCTACAATGAGCAGTTCTTC. This chain links TRBV10-3 with TRBJ2-1, with D perhaps TRBD2 (6 bases). This CDR3 has 16 residues. Germline CDR1 reads ENHRY; CDR2 reads SYGVKD. The V and J ends lost 3 bases and 2 bases respectively, with 14 bases between them.

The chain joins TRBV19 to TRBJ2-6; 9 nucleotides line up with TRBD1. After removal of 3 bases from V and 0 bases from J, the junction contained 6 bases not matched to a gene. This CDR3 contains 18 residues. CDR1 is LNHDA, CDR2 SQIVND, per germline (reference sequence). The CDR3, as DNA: TGTGCCAGTAGTATTAACAGGGGGCGCAACTCTGGGGCCAACGTCCTGACTTTC. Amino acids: CASSINRGRNSGANVLTF.

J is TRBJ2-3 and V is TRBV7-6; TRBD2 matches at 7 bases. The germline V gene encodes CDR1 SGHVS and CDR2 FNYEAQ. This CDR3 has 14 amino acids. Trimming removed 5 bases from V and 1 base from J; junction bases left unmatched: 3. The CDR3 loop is CASSPGLRTDTQYF. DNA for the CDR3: TGTGCCAGCAGCCCGGGACTACGCACAGATACGCAGTATTTT.

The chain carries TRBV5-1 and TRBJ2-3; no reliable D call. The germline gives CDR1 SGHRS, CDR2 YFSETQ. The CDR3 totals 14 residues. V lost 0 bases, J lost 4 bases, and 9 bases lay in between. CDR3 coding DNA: TGCGCCAGCAGCTTGGAGGGTCCCCCAGATACGCAGTATTTT. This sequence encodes CASSLEGPPDTQYF.

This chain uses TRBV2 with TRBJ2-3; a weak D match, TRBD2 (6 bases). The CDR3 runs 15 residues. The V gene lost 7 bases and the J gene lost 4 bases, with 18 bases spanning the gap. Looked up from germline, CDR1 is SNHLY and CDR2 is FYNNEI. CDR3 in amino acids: CASKVLGGGPDTQYF. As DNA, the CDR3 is TGTGCCAGCAAGGTCTTGGGGGGTGGGCCAGATACGCAGTATTTT.

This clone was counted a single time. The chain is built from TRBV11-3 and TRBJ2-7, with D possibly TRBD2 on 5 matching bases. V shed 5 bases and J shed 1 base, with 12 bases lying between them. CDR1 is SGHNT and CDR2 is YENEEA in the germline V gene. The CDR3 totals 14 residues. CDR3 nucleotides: TGTGCCAGCAGCCCTAGCTCCCATTCCTACGAGCAGTACTTC. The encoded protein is CASSPSSHSYEQYF. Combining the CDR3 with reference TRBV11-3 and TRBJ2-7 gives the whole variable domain EAGVVQSPRYKIIEKKQPVAFWCNPISGHNTLYWYLQNLGQGPELLIRYENEEAVDDSQLPKDRFSAERLKGVDSTLKIQPAELGDSAVYLCASSPSSHSYEQYFGPGTRLTVT.

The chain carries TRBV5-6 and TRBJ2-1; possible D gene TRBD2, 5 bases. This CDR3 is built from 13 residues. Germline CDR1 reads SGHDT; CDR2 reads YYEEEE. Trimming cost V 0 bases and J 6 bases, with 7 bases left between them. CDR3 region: CASSLGGINEQFF. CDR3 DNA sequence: TGTGCCAGCAGCTTGGGAGGGATCAATGAGCAGTTCTTC.

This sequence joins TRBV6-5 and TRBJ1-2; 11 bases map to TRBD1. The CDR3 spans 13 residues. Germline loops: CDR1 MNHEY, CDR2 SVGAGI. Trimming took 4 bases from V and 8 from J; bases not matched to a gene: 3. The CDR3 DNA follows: TGTGCCAGCAGTTTGGACAGGGGGCCAGGCTACACCTTC. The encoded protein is CASSLDRGPGYTF.

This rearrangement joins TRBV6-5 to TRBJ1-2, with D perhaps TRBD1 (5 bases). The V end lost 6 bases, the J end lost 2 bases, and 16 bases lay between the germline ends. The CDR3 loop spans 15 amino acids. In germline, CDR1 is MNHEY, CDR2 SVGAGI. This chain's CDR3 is CASRLGGGDNYGYTF. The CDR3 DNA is TGTGCCAGCAGGTTGGGGGGAGGAGACAACTATGGCTACACCTTC.

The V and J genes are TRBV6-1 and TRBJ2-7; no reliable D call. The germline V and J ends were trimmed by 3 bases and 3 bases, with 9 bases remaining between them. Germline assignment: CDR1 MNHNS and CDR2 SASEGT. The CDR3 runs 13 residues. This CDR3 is CASSDRPGYEQYF. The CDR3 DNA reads TGTGCCAGCAGTGATAGACCAGGCTACGAGCAGTACTTC.

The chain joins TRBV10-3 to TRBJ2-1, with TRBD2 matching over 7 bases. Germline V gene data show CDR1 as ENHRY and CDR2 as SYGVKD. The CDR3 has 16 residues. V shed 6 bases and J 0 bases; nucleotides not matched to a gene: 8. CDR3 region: CAISSATSSSYNEQFF. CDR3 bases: TGTGCCATCAGCTCCGCGACTAGCAGCTCCTACAATGAGCAGTTCTTC.